This T cell receptor beta chain comes out of a study of response to subunit inactivated influenza vaccine. The study's findings and limits: The authors put forward the suggestion that each seasonal influenza vaccination may bring in only a limited number of new T cells.

This clonotype has at least ten counts. Its antigen is not identified. TCRdb analysed the RT-PCR reads with MiXCR anew, one entry per CDR3 protein. The table has just over 300,000 distinct CDR3 sequences, 20% to 25% seen once. The receptor comes from a man in his fifties or sixties who received an inactivated influenza vaccine. Source: PBMCs from blood, taken about 19 months after vaccination.

The CDR3 here is CASSLEFGRYNQPQHF. CDR3 nucleotide sequence: TGTGCCAGCAGCTTAGAATTCGGCAGATACAATCAGCCCCAGCATTTT. The V and J genes are TRBV7-2 and TRBJ1-5; D is unresolved. The CDR3 length is 16 residues. Germline CDR1 reads SGHTA; CDR2 reads FQGNSA. Trimming stripped 1 base from V and 3 bases from J, with 13 bases between.